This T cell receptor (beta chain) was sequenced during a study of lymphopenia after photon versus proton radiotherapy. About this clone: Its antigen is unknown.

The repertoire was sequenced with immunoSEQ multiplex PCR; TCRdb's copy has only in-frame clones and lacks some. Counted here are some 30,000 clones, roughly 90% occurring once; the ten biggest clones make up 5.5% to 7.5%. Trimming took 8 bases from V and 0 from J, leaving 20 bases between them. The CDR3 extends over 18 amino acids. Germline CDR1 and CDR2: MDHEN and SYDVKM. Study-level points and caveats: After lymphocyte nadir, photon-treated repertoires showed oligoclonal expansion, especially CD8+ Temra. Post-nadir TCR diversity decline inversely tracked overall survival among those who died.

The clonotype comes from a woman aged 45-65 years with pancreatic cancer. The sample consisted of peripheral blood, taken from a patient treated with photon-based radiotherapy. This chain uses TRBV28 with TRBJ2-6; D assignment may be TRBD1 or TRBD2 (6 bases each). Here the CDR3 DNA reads TGTGCCAGCGAGCCTAGGGGGGTGAAATACTCTGGGGCCAACGTCCTGACTTTC. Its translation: CASEPRGVKYSGANVLTF.